This TCR beta chain was obtained from a study of cytomegalovirus exposure and HLA in healthy donors (dated by TCRdb to 2016 to 2017). Some background on the complete study: According to an earlier analysis of 550 to 750 of the donors, 200 million or so T cells yielded 117 million unique TCR beta sequences and about 300 Gb of sequence data. An early release covering 500 to 750 HLA-typed donors comprised 300 to 350 gigabases of sequencing data and tens of millions of unique TCR sequences. The genetic ancestry cluster associated with self-reported Caucasian donors included about 84% of the 300 to 400 genotyped donors. The aim of the study was to test whether cataloging public T cell receptors could identify signatures of past pathogen exposure. The T cell repertoires of 550 to 850 subjects were profiled by immunosequencing and related to cytomegalovirus serostatus. In addition to the first cohort of several hundred subjects, a separate validation cohort of over 90 different subjects was used. To predict cytomegalovirus infection status, the study combined high-throughput TCR immunosequencing, statistical association of individual TCRs with disease status, and machine learning. A later analysis re-analyzed previously published TCR beta repertoires from approximately 670 donors and added high-resolution HLA genotyping to study TCR occurrence patterns. Rather than drawing on any new phenotypic data, the later analysis identified candidate immune exposures from TCR beta sequences and the way those sequences occurred across donors. An earlier analysis of 587 of the donors used high-throughput TCR beta sequencing to judge whether each TCR beta V gene segment behaved as functional or pseudogenic. Donor age, sex, ethnicity and CMV serostatus were compiled alongside the repertoire data. In a later genetic analysis, genome-wide SNP genotypes for about 60% of the 666 donors were used, and that subset was treated as a discovery cohort. Every repertoire in the discovery cohort had been generated on one and the same sequencing platform. HLA typing included class I and class II loci at four-digit resolution. Typing coverage differed by locus: A, B, C, DRB1 and DQB1 were typed in roughly 620-640 donors, DQA1 in 522, DPA1 in 600 to 610, and DPB1 in 400 to 480. Roughly five DR-DQ haplotypes were handled as single units for association and clustering because linkage in the cohort was strong. Among 350 to 400 genotyped donors of the cohort, an average of approximately 250,000 unique TCR beta nucleotide sequences were sequenced per donor, about a sixth of them non-productive. The paper as a whole reports these results and caveats: According to a later analysis, TCR association rates differed among HLA loci, with DRB1 alleles showing the most associated TCRs and HLA-C alleles showing the fewest. For the cohort, immune exposure information was limited to CMV serostatus. Linkage disequilibrium might explain the correlated functional status among segregating V segments, but an unknown experimental factor could not be excluded. In an earlier analysis of some 550 of the donors, most TCR beta V segments were observed in productive rearrangements about 87% or about 30% of the time, broadly matching IMGT annotations. At a false discovery rate of 0.05, a later analysis linked about 17,000 TCR beta sequences to specific HLA alleles. Most CMV-associated TCR beta chains appeared to be HLA-restricted in a later analysis, and the HLA associations seemed to be driven largely by CMV exposure. Cytomegalovirus status was reported to be diagnosed by the classifier with high specificity and sensitivity in both the original and validation cohorts. When HLA alleles, especially DR and DQ, strongly co-occurred, attributing TCR associations to individual alleles was difficult. A further reported finding was that TCR beta sequences accurately predicted the HLA-A and HLA-B alleles for most subjects in the first cohort. Compared with the 666-donor mean, donors in an Asian-associated ancestry cluster had fewer N-insertions in productive TCRs, according to a later genetic analysis. A cluster of highly shared sequence variants was judged likely to represent a technical artifact of the sequencing pipeline. In vitro tests confirmed that a few of the cytomegalovirus-associated TCR beta chains recognize cytomegalovirus antigens. Some IMGT-functional V segments, including TRBV6-2 and TRBV6-3, could not be told apart with the 87-base-pair reads, so those segments were excluded. Compared with equally common non-associated chains, HLA-associated TCR beta chains in a later analysis were more clonally expanded and had lower generation probabilities. Roughly uniform sequencing depth across donors was assumed in presence/absence analyses, although this assumption may not hold. The authors suggested that the approach could potentially be extended to other disease states and immunological phenotypes. Only TCR beta chains were sequenced in this cohort, and the absence of alpha or paired-chain data limited detectable features. V-gene and J-gene trimming of TCR beta chains was associated with a missense DCLRE1C variant in a later genetic analysis, and the association was replicated in an independent cohort. About 15 rarely observed V segments, including chromosome 9 orphons, were excluded from the earlier analysis of a few hundred of the donors because counts were too low. According to a later analysis, parvovirus B19, influenza, CMV and Epstein-Barr virus appeared linked to several top co-occurrence clusters. Because some donors lacked HLA typing at each locus, the association tests relied only on the typed subset. Across donors, most TCR sequences were observed very rarely, whereas some public TCRs were present in many individuals. A total of about 150 TCR beta chains were listed by the study as associated with cytomegalovirus.

Ends trimmed: V by 0 bases, J by 4 bases; bases unmatched to a gene: 4. Counted from cysteine to phenylalanine, this CDR3 has 15 amino acids. The retained sequence is limited to the CDR3, 45 bases, with the frame set at the first base. The CDR1 and CDR2 encoded by the germline V gene are SGDLS and YYNGEE. In total, approximately 610 healthy bone marrow donors made up the cohort. At the time of sampling, all cohort members were nominally healthy, though unrecorded immune exposures were likely present. The donor tested CMV seropositive and was one of the 289 seropositive cohort members. A peripheral blood sample was collected from each donor, and TCR beta sequencing was performed on peripheral blood mononuclear cells. The Qiagen DNeasy Blood Extraction Kit was used to extract genomic DNA from the blood cell samples. Library construction relied on the immunoSEQ multiplex PCR assay. For the multiplex PCR, a mixture combining 60 forward primers for TCR Vbeta segments and 13 reverse primers for TCR Jbeta segments was used. The CDR3 region of rearranged TCR beta genes was amplified from genomic DNA with a multiplex PCR assay. Amplified TCR beta libraries were sequenced as 87-base-pair reads on the Illumina HiSeq System. The published analysis was carried out like this. A later analysis counted 65 million to 90 million unique TCR beta chains across the 550 to 750 repertoires, and around 9.9 million of these chains were shared by at least two donors. A nearest-neighbor algorithm error-corrected the raw reads and collapsed the reads into unique sequences, merging closely related sequences to remove PCR and sequencing errors. Alignment of CDR3 sequences to IMGT reference sequences was used to assign V, D and J gene segments. For a sequence to be retained, at least a six-nucleotide match to both a V gene segment and a J gene segment was required. A rearrangement counted as productive if the CDR3 had no stop codons and remained in frame with V and J, and every other rearrangement counted as non-productive. Following IMGT convention, CDR3 was defined as the stretch from the second conserved V-encoded cysteine to the conserved J-encoded phenylalanine. Sequences without an unambiguous match to a single V gene segment were excluded from the earlier analysis of 450 to 650 of the donors. An earlier analysis of about 590 of the donors classified V segments as functional when productive rearrangements were above 56.7% and as segregating when the standard deviation between donors was above 5%. A statistical classification framework was built for diagnosing cytomegalovirus status from the catalog of TCR beta chain sequences. In a later analysis, V and J genes were assigned by comparing TCR nucleotide sequences against IMGT/GENE-DB human TR gene sequences. A later analysis assigned CDR3 sequences and most-parsimonious VDJ recombination scenarios with the TCRdist pipeline. In a later analysis, every TCR beta chain was defined by the combination of its CDR3 amino acid sequence and its V-gene family, and reads without a unique V-gene family were dropped. A later analysis removed roughly 590 highly shared, low-generation-probability nucleotide sequences to deal with suspected cross-contamination and a sequencing artifact. A later analysis calculated a clonal expansion index for each public chain from normalized within-repertoire ranks of inferred template counts. In a later analysis, generation probabilities were computed using a VDJ recombination model fitted to out-of-frame rearrangements, and the results were checked against IGoR. In a later analysis, hypergeometric tests were used to score TCR-TCR, TCR-HLA and TCR-CMV co-occurrence, with a repertoire-size bias correction applied to TCR pairs. A later analysis estimated false discovery rates by permuting HLA or CMV assignments 20 times. In a later analysis, co-occurring TCRs were grouped with DBSCAN, and TCRdist sequence similarity was added when clustering was performed within HLA-allele-positive subsets. Co-occurrence clustering excluded repertoires with fewer than 30,000 or more than 120,000 public chains, plus five with anomalous nucleotide sharing. TCRdb took over this immuneACCESS table, retaining in-frame rearrangements with V and J assigned. Such tables are incomplete; in checked studies, under half of the missing clones stem from an unresolved V gene, and the remainder is unexplained. V, J and clone size derive from that table, while D and trimming were established from the DNA sequence. In this sample the table shows 120,000 or so clones, under 90% of which occur a single time. Over 3% of the sample belongs to the ten largest clones.

Details on this clone: Its antigen remains undetermined. No much larger clonotype is one base removed from it; base qualities were not supplied.

The TCR was taken from a middle-aged woman in good health and CMV-seropositive. The specimen sequenced was PBMCs. The V gene is TRBV9 and the J gene is TRBJ1-3, and 7 junction bases match TRBD1. At the DNA level, the sequence is TGTGCCAGCAGCGTAGACAGGGGATCAGGAAACACCATATATTTT. Its translation is CASSVDRGSGNTIYF.